The 8 T cell receptor beta chains listed next were all sequenced from one sample in a study of EBV T-cell therapy then PD-1 blockade in nasopharyngeal carcinoma. Libraries were prepared by immunoSEQ multiplex PCR; TCRdb keeps only in-frame clonotypes and omits some of them. The sample includes tens of thousands of clones, over 65% of them seen just once. Antigens of these TCRs are unknown. Treatment in this sample: AdE1-LMPpoly-expanded autologous EBV-specific T-cell therapy followed by anti-PD-1 nivolumab. Here the sequenced sample was CD8+ T cells from blood, taken at day -245 from a patient whose treatment included autologous EBV-specific T cells and nivolumab. The receptor source for this set is a man in his forties or fifties with nasopharyngeal carcinoma.

The chain combines TRBV7-2 with TRBJ2-3; the match to TRBD1 covers 8 bases. This CDR3 comprises 14 residues. V gave up 4 bases and J gave up 3 bases; unmatched junction bases: 3. Looked up from germline, CDR1 is SGHTA and CDR2 is FQGNSA. The DNA for the CDR3 is TGTGCCAGCAGCTCCAGGACAGGGACAGATACGCAGTATTTT. It specifies CASSSRTGTDTQYF.

The V and J genes are TRBV14 and TRBJ2-7, with 12 positions matching TRBD1. The CDR3 has 15 amino acids. Germline CDR1 reads SGHDN; CDR2 reads FVKESK. V gave up 2 bases and J gave up 7 bases; unmatched junction bases: 6. The CDR3 here is CASSQLGQGAGEQYF. The DNA of the CDR3 is TGTGCCAGCAGCCAACTGGGACAGGGGGCAGGAGAGCAGTACTTC.

This clone was seen a handful of times. The chain employs TRBV6-5 and TRBJ1-6, with D unresolved. The CDR3 is 15 residues long. Germline V CDR1 and CDR2: MNHEY, SVGAGI. V lost 2 bases, J lost 10 bases, and 15 bases lay in between. This chain's CDR3 is CASSYGQTVSSPLHF. In nucleotides, the CDR3 is TGTGCCAGCAGTTACGGGCAGACGGTGAGCTCACCCCTCCACTTT.

CDR3 protein: CASSQDSWTDTQYF. In nucleotides, the CDR3 is TGCGCCAGCAGCCAAGATTCCTGGACAGATACGCAGTATTTT. The chain uses TRBV4-3 and TRBJ2-3, with D hard to call. V was trimmed by 0 bases and J by 3 bases, leaving 7 bases between them. Germline CDR1 reads LGHNA; CDR2 reads YSLEER. The CDR3 runs to 14 residues.

The genes are TRBV4-1 and TRBJ1-6, with D unclear. Germline V gives CDR1 MGHRA, CDR2 YSYEKL. This CDR3 region has 14 residues. V dropped 5 bases and J dropped 7 bases, with 12 bases sitting between them. The CDR3 is CASSFLSGNSPLHF. As DNA, the CDR3 is TGCGCCAGCAGCTTCTTGTCCGGGAATTCACCCCTCCACTTT.

The V call is TRBV29-1, the J call TRBJ2-4; the D call may be TRBD1 or TRBD2 (6 bases each). The CDR3 is 14 amino acids. Germline CDR1 reads SQVTM; CDR2 reads ANQGSEA. V lost 2 bases to trimming and J lost 3 bases, with 11 bases between them. The CDR3 sequence is CSVERRGLKNIQYF. The DNA of the CDR3 is TGCAGCGTTGAAAGACGGGGGCTCAAAAACATTCAGTACTTC. Full variable domain (remainder filled in from reference TRBV29-1 and TRBJ2-4): SAVISQKPSRDICQRGTSLTIQCQVDSQVTMMFWYRQQPGQSLTLIATANQGSEATYESGFVIDKFPISRPNLTFSTLTVSNMSPEDSSIYLCSVERRGLKNIQYFGAGTRLSVL.

V gene TRBV27 combines with J gene TRBJ2-1, with a tentative D call TRBD1 (5 bases). The V end lost 4 bases, the J end lost 8 bases, and 18 bases lay between the germline ends. The germline gives CDR1 MNHEY, CDR2 SMNVEV (reference sequence). CDR3 length equals 15 residues. The CDR3 DNA sequence: TGTGCCAGCAGTTCCGACAGACCCCTGGGCGATGAGCAGTTCTTC. It specifies CASSSDRPLGDEQFF.

The chain joins TRBV20-1 to TRBJ2-7; a weak D match, TRBD1 (6 bases). This CDR3 region has 11 residues. From germline, CDR1 is DFQATT and CDR2 SNEGSKA (reference sequence). V lost 2 bases and J 6 bases, leaving 8 bases between the germline ends. The CDR3 loop reads CSARQGSEQYF. The CDR3 bases are TGCAGTGCTAGACAGGGGAGCGAGCAGTACTTC.